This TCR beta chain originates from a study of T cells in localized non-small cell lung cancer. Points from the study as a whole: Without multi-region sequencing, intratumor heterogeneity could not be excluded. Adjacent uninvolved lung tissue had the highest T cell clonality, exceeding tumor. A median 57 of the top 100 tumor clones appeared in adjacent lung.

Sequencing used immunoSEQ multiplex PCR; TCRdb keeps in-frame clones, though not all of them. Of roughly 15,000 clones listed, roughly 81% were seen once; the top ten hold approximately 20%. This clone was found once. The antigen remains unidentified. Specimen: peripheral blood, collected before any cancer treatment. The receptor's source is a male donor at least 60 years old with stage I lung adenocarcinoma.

CDR3 in DNA: TGTGCCAGCAGTTGGACAGGGGTAGAGACCCAGTACTTC. It is translated as CASSWTGVETQYF. The chain couples TRBV27 to TRBJ2-5, with 9 bases that match TRBD1. Trimming removed 4 bases from V and 4 bases from J; junction bases left unmatched: 1. The CDR3 is 13 amino acids. The germline V gene has CDR1 MNHEY and CDR2 SMNVEV (reference sequence).